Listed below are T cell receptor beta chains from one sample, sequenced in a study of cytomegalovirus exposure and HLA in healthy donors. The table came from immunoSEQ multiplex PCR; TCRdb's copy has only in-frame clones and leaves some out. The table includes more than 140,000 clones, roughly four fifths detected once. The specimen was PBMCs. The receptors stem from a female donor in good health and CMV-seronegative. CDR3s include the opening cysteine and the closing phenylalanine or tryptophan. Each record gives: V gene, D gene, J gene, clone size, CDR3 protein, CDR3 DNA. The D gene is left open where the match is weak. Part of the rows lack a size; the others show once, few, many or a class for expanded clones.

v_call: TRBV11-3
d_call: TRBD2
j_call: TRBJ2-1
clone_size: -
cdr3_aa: CASRGQRLAGREQFF
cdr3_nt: TGTGCCAGCAGAGGTCAGAGACTAGCGGGGAGAGAGCAGTTCTTC

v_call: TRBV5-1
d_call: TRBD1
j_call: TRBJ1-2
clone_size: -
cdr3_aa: CASSLGTGGGYTF
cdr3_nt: TGCGCCAGCAGCCTGGGGACAGGGGGCGGCTACACCTTC

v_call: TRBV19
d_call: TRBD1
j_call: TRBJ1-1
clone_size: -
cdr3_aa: CASSTMGQRFAEAFF
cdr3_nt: TGTGCCAGTAGTACCATGGGACAGAGATTCGCTGAAGCTTTCTTT

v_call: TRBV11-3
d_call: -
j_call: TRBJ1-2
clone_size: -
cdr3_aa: CASSLGIGGIGGYTF
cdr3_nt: TGTGCCAGCAGCTTAGGGATTGGAGGGATTGGAGGCTACACCTTC

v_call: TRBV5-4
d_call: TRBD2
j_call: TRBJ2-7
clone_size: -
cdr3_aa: CASSPGGGSYEQYF
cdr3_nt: TGTGCCAGCAGCCCCGGGGGGGGATCCTACGAGCAGTACTTC

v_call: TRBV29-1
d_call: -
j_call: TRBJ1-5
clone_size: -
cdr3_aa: CSVAWRNQPQHF
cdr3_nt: TGCAGCGTTGCCTGGAGGAATCAGCCCCAGCATTTT

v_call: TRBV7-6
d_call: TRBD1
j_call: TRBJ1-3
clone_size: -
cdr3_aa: CASSLAGGQGRFSGNTIYF
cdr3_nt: TGTGCCAGCAGCTTAGCGGGGGGACAGGGAAGATTCTCTGGAAACACCATATATTTT

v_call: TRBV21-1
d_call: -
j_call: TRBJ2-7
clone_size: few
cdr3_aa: CASSSEQLSYEQYF
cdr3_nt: TGTGCCAGCAGCAGCGAACAGCTGTCCTACGAGCAGTACTTC

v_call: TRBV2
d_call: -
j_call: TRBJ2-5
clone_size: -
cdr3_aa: CASSLGNRGQETQYF
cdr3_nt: TGTGCCAGCAGTTTGGGTAACCGGGGTCAAGAGACCCAGTACTTC

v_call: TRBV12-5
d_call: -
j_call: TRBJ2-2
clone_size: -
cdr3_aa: CASGLTSTGELFF
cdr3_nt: TGTGCTAGTGGTTTGACCAGCACCGGGGAGCTGTTTTTT

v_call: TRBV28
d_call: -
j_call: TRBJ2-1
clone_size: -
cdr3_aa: CASSLQAYNEQFF
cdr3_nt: TGTGCCAGCAGTTTACAGGCCTACAATGAGCAGTTCTTC

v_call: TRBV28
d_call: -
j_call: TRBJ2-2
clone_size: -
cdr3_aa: CASSLAGWTGELFF
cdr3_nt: TGTGCCAGCAGTTTGGCAGGGTGGACCGGGGAGCTGTTTTTT

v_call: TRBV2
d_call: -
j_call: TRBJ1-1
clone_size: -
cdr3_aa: CASSVSGATEAFF
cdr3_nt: TGTGCCAGCAGTGTGTCGGGAGCCACTGAAGCTTTCTTT

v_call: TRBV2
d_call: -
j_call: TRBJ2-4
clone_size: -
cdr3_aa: CASSEHEVGIAKNIQYF
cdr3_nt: TGTGCCAGCAGTGAACATGAGGTTGGAATAGCCAAAAACATTCAGTACTTC

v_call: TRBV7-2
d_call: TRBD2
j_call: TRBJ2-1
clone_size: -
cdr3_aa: CASSSPTSGGAKNNEQFF
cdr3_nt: TGTGCCAGCAGCTCCCCGACTAGCGGGGGGGCCAAGAACAATGAGCAGTTCTTC

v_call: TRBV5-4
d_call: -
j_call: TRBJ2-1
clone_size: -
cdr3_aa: CASSRAGILDNEQFF
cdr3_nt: TGTGCCAGCAGTCGGGCAGGGATACTTGACAATGAGCAGTTCTTC

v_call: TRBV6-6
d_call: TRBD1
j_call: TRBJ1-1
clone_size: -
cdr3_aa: CASRIFRDRNTEAFF
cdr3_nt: TGTGCCAGCAGGATTTTCCGGGACAGGAACACTGAAGCTTTCTTT

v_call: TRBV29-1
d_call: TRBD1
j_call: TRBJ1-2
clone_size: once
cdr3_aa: CSVWTGDNYGYTF
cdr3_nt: TGCAGCGTTTGGACAGGGGATAACTATGGCTACACCTTC

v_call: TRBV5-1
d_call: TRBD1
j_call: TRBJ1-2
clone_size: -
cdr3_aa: CASSWGQGQGYTF
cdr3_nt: TGCGCCAGCAGCTGGGGACAGGGTCAAGGCTACACCTTC

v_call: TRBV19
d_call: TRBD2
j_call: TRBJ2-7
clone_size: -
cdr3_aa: CASGKGLAGHYEQYF
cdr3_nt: TGTGCCAGTGGGAAAGGACTAGCGGGCCACTACGAGCAGTACTTC

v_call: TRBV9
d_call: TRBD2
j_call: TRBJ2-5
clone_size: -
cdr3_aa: CASSPRTSGGSETQYF
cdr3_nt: TGTGCCAGCAGCCCCAGGACTAGCGGGGGGTCGGAGACCCAGTACTTC

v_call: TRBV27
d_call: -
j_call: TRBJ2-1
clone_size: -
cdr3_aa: CATGGLVGNEQFF
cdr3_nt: TGTGCCACCGGGGGGCTCGTAGGCAATGAGCAGTTCTTC

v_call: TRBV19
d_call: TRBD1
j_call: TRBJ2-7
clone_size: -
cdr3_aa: CASSMLLGQGSHEQYF
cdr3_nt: TGTGCCAGTAGTATGCTTTTGGGACAGGGGTCCCACGAGCAGTACTTC

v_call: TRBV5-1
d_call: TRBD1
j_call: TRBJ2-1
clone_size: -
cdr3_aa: CASSLGQDSYNEQFF
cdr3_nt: TGCGCCAGCAGCCTCGGACAGGACTCCTACAATGAGCAGTTCTTC

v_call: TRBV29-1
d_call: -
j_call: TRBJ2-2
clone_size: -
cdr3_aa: CSVELDRTGGLFF
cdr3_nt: TGCAGCGTTGAACTAGATCGTACCGGGGGGCTGTTTTTT

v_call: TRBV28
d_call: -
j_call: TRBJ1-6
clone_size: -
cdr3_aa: CASNRQGWDNSPLHF
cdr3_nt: TGTGCCAGCAACCGGCAGGGCTGGGATAATTCACCCCTCCACTTT

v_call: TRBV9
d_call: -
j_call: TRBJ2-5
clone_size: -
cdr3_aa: CASSETQETQYF
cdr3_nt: TGTGCCAGCAGCGAGACACAAGAGACCCAGTACTTC

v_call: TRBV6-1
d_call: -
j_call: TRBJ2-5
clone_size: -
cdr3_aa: CASSGGVQNHQETQYF
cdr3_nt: TGTGCCAGCAGTGGCGGAGTGCAAAACCATCAAGAGACCCAGTACTTC

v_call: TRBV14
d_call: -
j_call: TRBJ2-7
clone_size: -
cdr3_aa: CASSPLGASGSYEQYF
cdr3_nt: TGTGCCAGCAGCCCCCTGGGGGCTAGCGGCTCCTACGAGCAGTACTTC

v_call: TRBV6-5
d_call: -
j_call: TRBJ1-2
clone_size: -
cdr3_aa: CATISGYTF
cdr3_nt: TGTGCCACCATAAGCGGCTACACCTTC

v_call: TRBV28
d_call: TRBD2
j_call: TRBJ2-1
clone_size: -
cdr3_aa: CASTREAYNEQFF
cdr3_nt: TGTGCCAGCACCCGGGAGGCCTACAATGAGCAGTTCTTC

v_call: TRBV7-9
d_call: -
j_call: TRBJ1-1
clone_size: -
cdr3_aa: CASSLGERAFF
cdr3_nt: TGTGCCAGCAGCTTAGGCGAACGTGCTTTCTTT

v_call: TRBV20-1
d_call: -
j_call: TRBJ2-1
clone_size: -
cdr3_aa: CSAKLNEQFF
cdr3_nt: TGCAGTGCCAAGCTCAATGAGCAGTTCTTC

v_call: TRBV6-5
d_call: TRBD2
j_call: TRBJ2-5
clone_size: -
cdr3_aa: CASSYVASGSGETQYF
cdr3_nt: TGTGCCAGCAGTTACGTGGCTAGCGGGAGTGGGGAGACCCAGTACTTC

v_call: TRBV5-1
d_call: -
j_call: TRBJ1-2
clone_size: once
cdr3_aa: CASSLDSPNYGYTF
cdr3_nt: TGCGCCAGCAGCTTGGACAGCCCTAACTATGGCTACACCTTC

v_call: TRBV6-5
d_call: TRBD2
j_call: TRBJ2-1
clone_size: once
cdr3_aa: CASSYWREVGNEQFF
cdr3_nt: TGTGCCAGCAGTTACTGGCGGGAGGTCGGTAATGAGCAGTTCTTC

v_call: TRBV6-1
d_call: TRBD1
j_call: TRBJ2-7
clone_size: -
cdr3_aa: CASRDRDRGSYEQYF
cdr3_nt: TGTGCCAGCAGGGACCGGGACAGGGGGTCCTACGAGCAGTACTTC

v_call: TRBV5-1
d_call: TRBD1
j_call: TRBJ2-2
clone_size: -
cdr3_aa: CASSLQGETGELFF
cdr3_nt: TGCGCCAGCAGCTTGCAGGGGGAAACCGGGGAGCTGTTTTTT